This T cell receptor beta chain derives from a study of blood T cell repertoires in COVID-19. Study as a whole: Donors in the United States, Italy and Spain gave samples during acute or convalescent COVID-19. From T cells, B-cell-depleted T cells, or PBMCs came the material, which was cDNA or gDNA.

Seattle patients were enrolled during active infection and followed longitudinally. TCRdb keeps only in-frame clones here, not all; method: immunoSEQ multiplex PCR. Among around 100,000 clones listed, around 90% were seen once. The CDR3 covers 16 residues. The junction had 3 bases not matched to a gene; V was cut back by 3 bases and J by 2 bases. Germline loops: CDR1 WSHSY, CDR2 SAAADI. Sequenced: peripheral blood. This sequence was found in a man aged 55 to 70 with COVID-19, enrolled during active disease. V is TRBV10-2 and J is TRBJ2-3, with 12 bases matching TRBD2. CDR3 region: CASSDGLAGSTDTQYF. CDR3 in DNA: TGCGCCAGCAGTGACGGACTAGCGGGGTCCACAGATACGCAGTATTTT.